This T cell receptor beta chain was observed in a study of blood T cell repertoires in COVID-19. Per germline, CDR1 ENHRY and CDR2 SYGVKD. The CDR3 sequence is 15 residues long. J lost 2 bases, V lost 3 bases, and 5 bases had no gene match. This clone is a singleton in its sample. Here immunoSEQ multiplex PCR was the method, and the copy in TCRdb shows in-frame clones only, minus some. The data hold 35,000 to 40,000 clones, with around nine tenths observed a single time. The sample consisted of peripheral blood. The V and J genes are TRBV10-3 and TRBJ2-7, with TRBD1 matching 9 bases. This TCR derives from a man in his sixties with active COVID-19. The CDR3 loop reads CAISDADRGPYEQYF. CDR3 nucleotides: TGTGCCATCAGTGACGCGGACAGGGGCCCCTACGAGCAGTACTTC.